This T cell receptor beta chain is drawn from a study of CD8 T cells in Susac syndrome. Random hexamers primed reverse transcription of about 0.45 to 1 ug RNA. TCRdb processed the immunoSEQ multiplex PCR reads anew with MiXCR; each CDR3 protein has one entry. The table shows tens of thousands of distinct CDR3 sequences, with 85% to 95% occurring only once. V lost 5 bases and J lost 0, with 19 bases in between. CDR1 and CDR2 (germline): DFQATT, SNEGSKA (reference sequence). CDR3 length equals 17 residues. The material sequenced was CD4+ T cells from PBMCs. The rearrangement uses TRBV20-1 and TRBJ1-4; tentatively, D is TRBD1 (6 bases). The TCR comes from a human donor with Susac syndrome. In DNA, the CDR3 is TGCAGTGCTCCACGTGGGGGGCCCGGGGCAACTAATGAAAAACTGTTTTTT. Translating it yields CSAPRGGPGATNEKLFF.